This T cell receptor (beta chain) emerged from a study of beta chain features in type 1 diabetes. Findings and caveats of the study: Within each of all four CD4+ subsets, Type 1 diabetes patients had TCRB CDR3s that were moderately but significantly shorter.

CDR3 length: 15 amino acids. Trimming took off 2 bases at V and 0 bases at J, with 5 bases between the two ends. Germline V lookup: CDR1 MNHEY, CDR2 SVGAGI. The entirety of the isolated RNA underwent reverse transcription, so expressed TCRB transcripts were sequenced. Using immunoSEQ multiplex PCR, the repertoire was profiled, and TCRdb retains in-frame clones only, with some absent. Of around 360,000 clones in the sample, around an eighth were seen once. Turning to this clone: What it binds is not known.

This sequence joins TRBV6-5 and TRBJ2-6; TRBD2 might be the D (5 bases). The sequence was obtained from a woman aged 18-29 years with type 1 diabetes. Material for sequencing was naive CD4+ T cells from blood. CDR3 DNA sequence: TGTGCCAGCAGTTACGGACTCTCTGGGGCCAACGTCCTGACTTTC. Translating it yields CASSYGLSGANVLTF.